This TCR beta chain was sequenced for a study of blood T cell repertoires in COVID-19 (dated by TCRdb to 2018 to 2020). About the full investigation: The collaborator samples originated in the United States, Italy and Spain and spanned the acute and convalescent phases of COVID-19. The prospective study material was composed of cDNA or gDNA derived from T cells, B-cell-depleted T cells, or PBMCs. Subjects who had been exposed to COVID-19, were actively infected with it, or had recovered from it provided the deeply sampled blood TCRbeta repertoires that made up the dataset. The repertoires were released in a freely available public database intended as a resource for research on the immune response to SARS-CoV-2. The samples were drawn from the first 160 participants of the ongoing ImmuneRACE study and from over a thousand subjects provided by 6 global collaborators. The sample metadata nearly always contained a de-identified subject ID, COVID-19 status, age in years and sex. Where HLA class I and class II types were available, the types were taken from metadata supplied by the sample provider, not from assay-based typing.

As for this clone: The antigen this receptor binds is unknown. The sample holds no much larger clone one base away, and base qualities are not on file.

Enrolling through a virtual design, the prospective study's participants ranged in age from roughly 18 to 95 years and lived across some 22 United States geographic areas. In the prospective study, participants were assigned to cohorts based on the clinical history participants reported in a screening survey and a study questionnaire. For ImmuneRACE Cohort 3, a participant was defined as recovered based on two consecutive negative NP/OP PCR tests, clearance by a healthcare professional, or resolution of symptoms. Mobile phlebotomists in the prospective study collected whole blood, serum and a nasopharyngeal or oropharyngeal swab from every participant. Participants in the prospective study had the option to provide additional blood draws and questionnaires over a roughly two-month period. Blood samples from the prospective study were shipped frozen or at room temperature prior to DNA extraction.

General conclusions and limits of the study: The quantity of clinical and demographic metadata differed by source and by participant and was supplied without curation.

CDR1 SGHDN and CDR2 FVKESK are derived from the germline V gene. From V the trimming removes 3 bases and from J it removes 4 bases, while the gene matches leave 4 bases of the junction unaccounted for. From the cysteine up to the phenylalanine, the CDR3 has a length of 15 residues. This entry keeps only the CDR3 DNA: 45 bases, framed from base 1. TCRbeta CDR3 regions were amplified from genomic DNA by means of the immunoSEQ Assay, a bias-controlled multiplex PCR. Under the source paper's analysis protocol: The number of nucleated cells in each sample was estimated from the amplification of reference gene primers within the assay. Sequence reads were collapsed and filtered to measure the absolute abundance of every unique TCRbeta CDR3 rearrangement. For each sample, productive Simpson clonality was calculated by taking the square root of Simpson's diversity index across productive rearrangements. TCRdb holds this immuneACCESS table with in-frame rearrangements only. Some clones are missing; in checked studies, unresolved V genes explain under half, and the rest has no known cause. V and J calls and clone size follow that table, whereas D and trimming were derived from the DNA. The sample records around 200,000 clones, around 90% of which are singletons. Of the sample, 1.2% is held by the ten largest clones.

Sequencing was carried out using PBMCs or T cells enriched from blood (not recorded which). The clonotype comes from a man aged 30 to 39 who had recovered from COVID-19. The V and J genes are TRBV14 and TRBJ1-1, and TRBD1 aligns with 11 junction nucleotides. CDR3 reads: CASSHPGTGGTEAFF. Read as DNA, the sequence is TGTGCCAGCAGCCACCCCGGGACAGGGGGCACTGAAGCTTTCTTT. Reference TRBV14 and TRBJ1-1 genes cover what lies past the CDR3, so the full variable domain is EAGVTQFPSHSVIEKGQTVTLRCDPISGHDNLYWYRRVMGKEIKFLLHFVKESKQDESGMPNNRFLAERTGGTYSTLKVQPAELEDSGVYFCASSHPGTGGTEAFFGQGTRLTVV.